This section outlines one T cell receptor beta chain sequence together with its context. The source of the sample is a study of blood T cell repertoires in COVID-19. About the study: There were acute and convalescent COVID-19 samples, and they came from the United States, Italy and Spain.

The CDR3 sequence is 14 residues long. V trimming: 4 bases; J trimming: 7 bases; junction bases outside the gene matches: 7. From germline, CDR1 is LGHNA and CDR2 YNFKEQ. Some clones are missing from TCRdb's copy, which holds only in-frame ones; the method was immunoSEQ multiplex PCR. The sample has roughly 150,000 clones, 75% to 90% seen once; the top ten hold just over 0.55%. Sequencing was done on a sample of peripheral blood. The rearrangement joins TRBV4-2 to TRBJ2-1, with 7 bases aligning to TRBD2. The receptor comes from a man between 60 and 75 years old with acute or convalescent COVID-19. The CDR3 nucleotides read TGTGCCAGCAGCCGACTAGCCGGGGGGAATGAGCAGTTCTTC. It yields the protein CASSRLAGGNEQFF.